The clone carrying this T cell receptor beta chain was counted ten times or more. Under 3 months was the duration of disease in ophthalmopathy patients, who also had a Clinical Activity Score of at least 3 and a NOSPECS grade of at least 4. The data belong to a study of T cells in Graves' hyperthyroidism and ophthalmopathy. V shed 3 bases, J shed 7 bases, and the junction held 7 bases outside the gene matches. Germline V lookup: CDR1 KGHDR, CDR2 SFDVKD. The length of the CDR3 is 14 residues. Using RNA transcripts as the source, TCR beta CDR3 regions were amplified. The HTBI primer set served for first-round RT-PCR of the TCR CDR3. Each CDR3 protein is one row after TCRdb ran MiXCR on the multiplex PCR reads. The sample includes about 600,000 distinct CDR3 sequences, around 14% seen only once; the top ten take more than 6%.

The chain recombines TRBV24-1 with TRBJ2-7; 8 bases are shared with TRBD1. The sequencing sample was made of blood. The source is a woman younger than 30 with Graves' ophthalmopathy. The CDR3: CATSDAQGAGEQYF. CDR3 in DNA: TGTGCCACCAGTGATGCCCAGGGGGCTGGGGAGCAGTACTTC.